This T cell receptor beta chain was observed in a study of post-analysis software for immune sequencing data. Note on this clonotype: What it binds is unknown. At one end the junction does not follow the germline gene, possibly because of a read error.

The CDR3 totals 11 residues. Germline assignment: CDR1 GTSNPN and CDR2 SVGIG (reference sequence). Whole-study findings and limits: Among multiple sclerosis patients, normalized Chao1 diversity was significantly below that of controls. Controls had lower frequencies than patients of a few TRBV segments, which included TRBV5-6, TRBV5-1 and TRBV20-1.

TCR beta libraries were prepared from cDNA with unique molecular identifiers. A population of roughly 0.9 to 11 million T cells gave rise to roughly 0.5 million cDNA molecules. TCRdb re-called the PCR reads with MiXCR, one entry per CDR3 protein. The sample shows hundreds of thousands of distinct CDR3 sequences, approximately 60% of them seen only once. The clonotype originates from a girl aged 2 to 10 with multiple sclerosis. The chain couples TRBV30 to TRBJ2-6; maybe TRBD2 (5 bases). The sequencing sample was made of blood. The CDR3 loop reads CAGSGANVLTF. The DNA of the CDR3 is TGTGCCGGGAGTGGGGCCAACGTCCTGACTTTC.